The source of this T cell receptor (beta chain) is a study of neurological immune-mediated disorders. With 10-nucleotide random UMIs, 5'RACE was used to make the cDNA. One entry per CDR3 protein results from TCRdb running MiXCR on the 5' RACE reads. The sample shows roughly 60,000 distinct CDR3 sequences, around 10% of them seen only once. There are 13 residues in the CDR3. The V and J ends lost 5 bases and 2 bases respectively, with 8 bases between them. Germline V lookup: CDR1 MNHEY, CDR2 SMNVEV (reference sequence). Study findings and constraints: Patients with HTLV-1-associated myelopathy showed the most TCR clonal expansion. Those with multiple sclerosis showed the least, falling below healthy controls.

Concerning this clonotype itself: What it binds is not known.

As healthy controls, volunteers from a blood bank in Maryland, USA, were used. 2 million PBMCs stored at -80 C were the source of the unsorted libraries. The receptor was derived from a man in his 60s in good health. J is TRBJ2-3 and V is TRBV27, with unresolved D. What was sequenced was PBMCs. The CDR3, as DNA: TGTGCCAGCAGTCCCCATGTCACAGATACGCAGTATTTT. This translates into CASSPHVTDTQYF.